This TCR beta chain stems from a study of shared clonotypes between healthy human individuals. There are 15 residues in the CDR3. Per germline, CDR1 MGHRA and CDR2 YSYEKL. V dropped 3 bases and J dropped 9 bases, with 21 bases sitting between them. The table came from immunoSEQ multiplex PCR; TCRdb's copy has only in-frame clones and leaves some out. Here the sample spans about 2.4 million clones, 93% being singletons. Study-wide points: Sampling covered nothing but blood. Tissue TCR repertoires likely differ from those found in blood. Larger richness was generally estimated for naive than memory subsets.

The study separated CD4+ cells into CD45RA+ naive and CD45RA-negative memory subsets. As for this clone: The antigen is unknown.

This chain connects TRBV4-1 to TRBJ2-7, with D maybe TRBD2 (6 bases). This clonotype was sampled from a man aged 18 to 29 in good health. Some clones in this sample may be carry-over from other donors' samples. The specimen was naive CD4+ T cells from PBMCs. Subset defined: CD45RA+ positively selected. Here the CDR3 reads CASSQFGPGEARQYF. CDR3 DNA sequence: TGCGCCAGCAGCCAGTTTGGGCCCGGGGAGGCCAGGCAGTACTTC.